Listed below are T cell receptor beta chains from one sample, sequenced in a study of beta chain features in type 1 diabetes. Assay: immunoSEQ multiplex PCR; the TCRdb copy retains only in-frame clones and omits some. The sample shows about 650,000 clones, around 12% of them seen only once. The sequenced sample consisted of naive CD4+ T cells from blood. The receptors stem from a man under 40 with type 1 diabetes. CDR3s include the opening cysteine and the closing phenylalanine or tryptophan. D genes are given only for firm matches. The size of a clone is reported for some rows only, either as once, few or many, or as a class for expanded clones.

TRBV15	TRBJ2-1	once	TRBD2	TGTGCCACCAGCAAAGAAAGACTAGCGGGGGGGCCGCGCTCCTACAATGAGCAGTTCTTC	CATSKERLAGGPRSYNEQFF
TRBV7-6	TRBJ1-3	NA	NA	TGTGCCAGCAGCTTAGCGGACGCGGGTGGAAACACCATATATTTT	CASSLADAGGNTIYF
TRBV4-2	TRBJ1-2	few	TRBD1	TGTGCCAGCAGCCCTTGGGGACAGAGACACTATGGCTACACCTTC	CASSPWGQRHYGYTF
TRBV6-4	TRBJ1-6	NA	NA	TGTGCCAGCAGTGGCGGGGCGCACAATTCACCCCTCCACTTT	CASSGGAHNSPLHF
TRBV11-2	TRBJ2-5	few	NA	TGTGCCAGCAGCTCCACCGGGCGAGAGACCCAGTACTTC	CASSSTGRETQYF
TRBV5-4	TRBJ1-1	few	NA	TGTGCCAGCAGCCTGTCAGGCGGTGGAACTGAAGCTTTCTTT	CASSLSGGGTEAFF
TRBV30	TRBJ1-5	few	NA	TGTGCCTGGAGTGGAGGGTATCAGCCCCAGCATTTT	CAWSGGYQPQHF
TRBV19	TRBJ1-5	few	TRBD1	TGTGCCAGTAGTGGAACAGGGGTGGGGTATCAGCCCCAGCATTTT	CASSGTGVGYQPQHF
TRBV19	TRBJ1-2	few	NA	TGTGCCAGTAAAATGGACGGAGCTTATGGCTACACCTTC	CASKMDGAYGYTF
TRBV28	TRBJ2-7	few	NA	TGTGCCACCAGTTCCTACGAGCAGTACTTC	CATSSYEQYF
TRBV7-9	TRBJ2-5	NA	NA	TGTGCCAGCAGCGAAAGAGGCAGACAGCAAGAGACCCAGTACTTC	CASSERGRQQETQYF
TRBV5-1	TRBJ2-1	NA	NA	TGCGCCAGCAGCCCCGCAGATAACTCCTACAATGAGCAGTTCTTC	CASSPADNSYNEQFF
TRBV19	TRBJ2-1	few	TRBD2	TGTGCCAGTACCCGCCGGGGGGAGCGGGGGCTGGGGAATGAGCAGTTCTTC	CASTRRGERGLGNEQFF
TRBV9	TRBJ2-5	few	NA	TGTGCCAGCAGCGTAGTCGGGGGACAGCTTTCCCAAGAGACCCAGTACTTC	CASSVVGGQLSQETQYF
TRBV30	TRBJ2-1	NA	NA	TGTGCCTGGAGCCCGGTCATAGCCAATGAGCAGTTCTTC	CAWSPVIANEQFF
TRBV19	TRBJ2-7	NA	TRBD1	TGTGCCAGTAGCCAGGGGGCTAGAGACTACGAGCAGTACTTC	CASSQGARDYEQYF
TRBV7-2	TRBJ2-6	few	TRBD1	TGTGCCAGCAGCCCCTTAGGGACAGGGACTGGGGCCAACGTCCTGACTTTC	CASSPLGTGTGANVLTF
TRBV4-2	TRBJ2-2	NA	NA	TGTGCCAGCAGCCAACTCGGGGACAACACCGGGGAGCTGTTTTTT	CASSQLGDNTGELFF
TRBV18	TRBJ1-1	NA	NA	TGTGCCAGCTCACCCCCCCGCCTTTCTGAAGCTTTCTTT	CASSPPRLSEAFF
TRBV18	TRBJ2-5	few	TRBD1	TGTGCCAGCTCACCCACACAGGGGGCGGAGACCCAGTACTTC	CASSPTQGAETQYF
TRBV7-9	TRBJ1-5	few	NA	TGTGCCAGCAGCTTAGTAGGGATCGCTAATCAGCCCCAGCATTTT	CASSLVGIANQPQHF
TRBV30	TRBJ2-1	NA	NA	TGTGCCTGGAGTTTTACTCCTGAGCAGTTCTTC	CAWSFTPEQFF
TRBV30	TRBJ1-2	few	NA	TGTGCCTGGAGTGTAGCTAGGAACTATGGCTACACCTTC	CAWSVARNYGYTF
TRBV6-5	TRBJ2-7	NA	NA	TGTGCCAGCAGTTACTCCCCTCTACCTTACGAGCAGTACTTC	CASSYSPLPYEQYF
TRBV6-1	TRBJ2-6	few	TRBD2	TGTGCCAGCAGTGAAGCGTTTTTTAACTGGGAGGGATTAGCCAACGTCCTGACTTTC	CASSEAFFNWEGLANVLTF
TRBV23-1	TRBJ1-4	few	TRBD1	TGCGCCAGCAGTCAATCCGGGACAGGTATAAATGAAAAACTGTTTTTT	CASSQSGTGINEKLFF
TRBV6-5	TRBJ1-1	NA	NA	TGTGCCAGCACCCACTCGGCTGAAGCTTTCTTT	CASTHSAEAFF
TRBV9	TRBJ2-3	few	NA	TGTGCCAGCAGCGTAGAAAGCCAGACCTACACAGATACGCAGTATTTT	CASSVESQTYTDTQYF
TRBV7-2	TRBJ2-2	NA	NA	TGTGCCAGCAGCGCTAACACCGGGGAGCTGTTTTTT	CASSANTGELFF
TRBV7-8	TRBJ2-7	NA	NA	TGTGCCACGCAGGGGAACCCCTACGAGCAGTACTTC	CATQGNPYEQYF
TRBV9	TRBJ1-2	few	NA	TGTGCCAGCAGCGCCCTAAGCTCAAGGAACTATGGCTACACCTTC	CASSALSSRNYGYTF
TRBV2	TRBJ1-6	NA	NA	TGTGCCAGCAGTGTGAATGGGAATTCACCCCTCCACTTT	CASSVNGNSPLHF
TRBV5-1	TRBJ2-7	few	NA	TGCGCCTTGTCGCCCGAGCAGTACTTC	CALSPEQYF
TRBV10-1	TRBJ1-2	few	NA	TGCGCCAGCAGTGATAGACAGCCTTATGGCTACACCTTC	CASSDRQPYGYTF
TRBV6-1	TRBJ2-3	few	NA	TGTGCCAGCAGTGTCTGGGGGGCAGCAGATACGCAGTATTTT	CASSVWGAADTQYF
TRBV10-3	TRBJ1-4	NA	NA	TGTGCCATCGGGGACTCGCGGGGGAATGAAAAACTGTTTTTT	CAIGDSRGNEKLFF
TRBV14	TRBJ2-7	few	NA	TGTGCCAGCAGCCAAGTAACAGGGTTCTACGAGCAGTACTTC	CASSQVTGFYEQYF
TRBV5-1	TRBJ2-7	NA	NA	TGCGCCAGCAGCTTGGCAACTCCCTACGAGCAGTACTTC	CASSLATPYEQYF
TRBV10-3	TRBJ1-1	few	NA	TGTGCCATCCGGAATTTTAGGGACACAACTTTT	CAIRNFRDTTF
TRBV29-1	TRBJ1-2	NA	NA	TGCAGCGTTGAGGTAGGGGACGCTGGCTACACCTTC	CSVEVGDAGYTF
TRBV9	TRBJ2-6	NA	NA	TGTGCCAGCAGTCCAGGACAGACTTCTGGGGCCAACGTCCTGACTTTC	CASSPGQTSGANVLTF
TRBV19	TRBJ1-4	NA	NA	TGTGCCAGTAGTATGGGTGGTGAAAAACTGTTTTTT	CASSMGGEKLFF
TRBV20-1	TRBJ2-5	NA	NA	TGCAGTGCTAGAGATCTGGAGACCCAGTACTTC	CSARDLETQYF
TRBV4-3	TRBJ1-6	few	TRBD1	TGCGCCAGCAGCCAAGAAGGTGGGACAGGGAGTTCACCCCTCCACTTT	CASSQEGGTGSSPLHF
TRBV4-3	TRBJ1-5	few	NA	TGCGCCAGCAGCCAAGAAGGAGGACAATATCAGCCCCAGCATTTT	CASSQEGGQYQPQHF
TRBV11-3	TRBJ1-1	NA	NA	TGTGCCAGCAGCTTAGATCTCGGGCAGGGTGAAGCTTTCTTT	CASSLDLGQGEAFF
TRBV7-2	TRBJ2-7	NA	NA	TGTGCCAGCACCTCCTCGGGCGTTGCCTACGAGCAGTACTTC	CASTSSGVAYEQYF
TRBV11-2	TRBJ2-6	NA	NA	TGTGCCAGCACCTGGGGGGCCAACGTCCTGACTTTC	CASTWGANVLTF
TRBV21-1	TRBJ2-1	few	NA	TGTGCCAGCAGCAAAATAGGAGAGCAGTTCTTC	CASSKIGEQFF
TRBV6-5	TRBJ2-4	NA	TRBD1	TGTGCCAGCAGTTACTCCGGGACAGATGGGCAAAACATTCAGTACTTC	CASSYSGTDGQNIQYF
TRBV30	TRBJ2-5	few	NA	TGTGCCTGTTTAAGAAGAGGGAAGGAGACCCAGTACTTC	CACLRRGKETQYF
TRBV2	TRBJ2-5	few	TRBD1	TGTGCCAGCAGTGATCTTCAGGGGGCGAGGGAGACCCAGTACTTC	CASSDLQGARETQYF
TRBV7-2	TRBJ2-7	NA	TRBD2	TGTGCCAGCAGCTCTCGGGAGGCCTACGAGCAGTACTTC	CASSSREAYEQYF
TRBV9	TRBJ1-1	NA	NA	TGTGCCAGCGGAGGGTATGACACTGAAGCTTTCTTT	CASGGYDTEAFF
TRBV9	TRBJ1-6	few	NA	TGTGCCAGCAGCGCCTCAGGGGAGCGGGCACCCCTCCACTTT	CASSASGERAPLHF